Given below is one T cell receptor beta chain in context. Its antigen target is currently unknown. One base away there is no much larger clone; base qualities are not given. Each donor gave one peripheral blood draw, averaging roughly 120 mL, which was collected into heparinised tubes. A BD FACSAria II was used to sort naive, central memory, regulatory and stem cell-like memory CD4+ T cells with a panel that included CD45RO, CCR7, CD25, CD127, CD95 and CD27. Purity was above 95% for every sorted population. PBMCs were isolated right away by Lymphoprep density gradient centrifugation and were stained directly, without culture. Samples were stained and sorted in pairs, with one healthy donor and one patient per experiment, so that batch effects were minimized. The data belong to a study of beta chain features in type 1 diabetes (dated by TCRdb to between 2017 and 2018). About the study as a whole: Mean age, gender distribution, total cell number and subset yield were not different between patients and healthy donors. In the study, TCRB repertoires of sorted circulating CD4+ T cell subsets from recently diagnosed type 1 diabetes patients were compared with those of matched healthy donors. Whereas all 30 or so donors provided naive and central memory subsets, regulatory and stem cell-like memory subsets were isolated from just 8 patients and about 8 healthy donors. A total of 90 million to 130 million sorted cells were examined across all samples, and a strong correlation was observed between cell number per subset and RNA yield.

What the research found in general, with its limitations: Patients with type 1 diabetes made fewer insertions and deleted more nucleotides at VDJ recombination sites, implying thymic rearrangement abnormalities. Type 1 diabetes patients showed a moderate but significant shortening of TCRB CDR3 length in all four CD4+ subsets. Because cDNA was sequenced instead of genomic DNA, activated cells with high expression could be over-represented, although the groups did not differ in activation or CD3 levels. Because the HLA sub-analyses included only small numbers of individuals, any influence of HLA type on TCRB rearrangement was left unresolved. PCR might favor shorter templates, but patient and control samples were amplified and corrected together, so any skew would affect both groups equally. The naive, central memory and regulatory TCRB repertoires appeared to resemble one another more closely among patients than among healthy donors.

The CDR1 and CDR2 encoded by the germline V gene are MGHDK and SYGVNS. The CDR3 sequence holds 14 residues, the cysteine and phenylalanine included. This entry keeps only the CDR3 DNA: 42 bases, framed from base 1. V gives up 0 bases and J gives up 3 bases, and the segment between their germline ends measures 5 bases. The entire amount of isolated RNA was reverse transcribed using the High Capacity cDNA Reverse Transcription Kit, so the sequenced TCRB transcripts were expressed ones. Deep immunoSEQ sequencing was performed on naive, central memory and regulatory T cell samples, with an average of approximately 4 million total reads per sample. Sorted cells were lysed in RLT buffer and RNA was extracted with DNase-treated RNeasy Micro or Mini kits, depending on cell number. Each cell subset was processed on its own to prevent cross-contamination, while patient and healthy donor samples were processed together. Using the immunoSEQ multiplex PCR, TCRB sequences were amplified from cDNA into 87-bp fragments spanning the CDR3 region. Sequencing of the amplicons was performed on the Illumina HiSeq platform. Regarding the original processing steps: Synthetic template baselines were used to correct PCR bias computationally, reads within Hamming distance 2 were collapsed, and singletons that could not be merged were discarded. Reads were aligned against IMGT so that V, D and J genes, CDR3 length and insertions or deletions at six rearrangement sites could be assigned. Within each subset, clonotype counts were normalized to sorted cell number, and only after that were true diversity and Gini coefficients computed with the tcR R package. The overlap coefficient, calculated on TCRB nucleotide sequences, was used to quantify repertoire sharing. Out-of-frame TCRB sequences from naive cells were analyzed as a proxy for the pre-selection repertoire. Here the immuneACCESS table is served through TCRdb, limited to in-frame sequences with V and J called. Missing clones are a known gap in these copies; in checked studies unresolved V genes cover under half, and the rest lacks a known reason. For V, J and clone size, that table is used; D and trimming come from the DNA. The sample yields a few hundred thousand clones; roughly 21% were counted once. The ten largest account for roughly 0.045% of the sample.

Sequencing was done on a sample of naive CD4+ T cells from blood. This specimen's cell subset or site label, interpreted: true naive CD4+ T cells. The chain joins TRBV25-1 to TRBJ2-2; the best D guess is TRBD1, with 5 bases matching. The source of this sequence is a woman between 18 and 29 years old in good health. The sequenced DNA is TGTGCCAGCAGTGAATACAGGGACACCGGGGAGCTGTTTTTT. This gives the protein CASSEYRDTGELFF. The reference TRBV25-1 and TRBJ2-2 proteins fill in what lies around the CDR3, so the full variable domain reads EADIYQTPRYLVIGTGKKITLECSQTMGHDKMYWYQQDPGMELHLIHYSYGVNSTEKGDLSSESTVSRIRTEHFPLTLESARPSHTSQYLCASSEYRDTGELFFGEGSRLTVL.